The 13 T cell receptor beta chains below were found in one sample sequenced in a study of post-analysis software for immune sequencing data. Overall study results and limits: Four to six TRBV segments appeared more often in patients than in controls, and TRBV5-6, TRBV5-1 and TRBV20-1 were among these.

Sequencing libraries made from TCR beta cDNA carried unique molecular identifiers. TCRdb redid the calling of the PCR reads with MiXCR, one entry per CDR3 protein. The sample lists around 500,000 distinct CDR3 sequences, under 40% occurring once. Antigens of these TCRs are unknown. Sequencing was performed on blood. These receptor sequences come from a girl younger than 18 with multiple sclerosis.

This chain joins TRBV11-1 and TRBJ2-1; TRBD2 aligns across 10 bases. Germline CDR1 reads SGHAT; CDR2 reads FQDESV (reference sequence). Germline trimming cut 0 bases from V and 3 bases from J; bases unmatched to any gene: 8. This CDR3 contains 18 residues. CDR3 nucleotide sequence: TGTGCCAGCAGCTTAGCAACGCAAGCGGGGGGGCTCTACAATGAGCAGTTCTTC. Amino acids: CASSLATQAGGLYNEQFF. The full variable domain, its missing parts supplied by reference TRBV11-1 and TRBJ2-1, is EAEVAQSPRYKITEKSQAVAFWCDPISGHATLYWYRQILGQGPELLVQFQDESVVDDSQLPKDRFSAERLKGVDSTLKIQPAELGDSAMYLCASSLATQAGGLYNEQFFGPGTRLTVL.

V and J are TRBV25-1 and TRBJ2-5; D is possibly TRBD2 (6 bases). This CDR3 has 16 residues. The V end lost 4 bases, the J end lost 5 bases, and 20 bases lay between the germline ends. Germline values: CDR1 MGHDK, CDR2 SYGVNS. The CDR3 sequence is CASSASWRGAGETQYF. DNA of the CDR3: TGTGCCAGCAGTGCCTCCTGGAGGGGCGCAGGGGAGACCCAGTACTTC.

The chain links TRBV7-7 to TRBJ2-5; 7 bases are shared with TRBD2. Germline V gene sequence: CDR1 SSHAT, CDR2 FNYEAQ (reference sequence). This CDR3 spans 15 amino acids. Unmatched junction bases numbered 6, after V lost 4 bases and J lost 1 base. The CDR3 protein is CASSSAGTTQETQYF. CDR3 DNA: TGTGCCAGCAGCTCCGCCGGGACTACCCAAGAGACCCAGTACTTC.

This clonotype was found a few times. Here the CDR3 reads CASSFEASGGPQFF. As DNA, the CDR3 is TGCGCCAGCAGCTTTGAGGCTAGCGGGGGACCGCAGTTCTTC. V gene TRBV5-1 combines with J gene TRBJ2-1; 10 nucleotides line up with TRBD2. This CDR3 is 14 amino acids long. The V gene's germline CDR1 is SGHRS and CDR2 YFSETQ. Losses at the gene ends were 2 bases for V and 12 bases for J; bases not matched to a gene: 8.

The rearrangement joins TRBV5-1 to TRBJ2-1; 10 nucleotides align to TRBD1. This CDR3 is 15 amino acids long. Unmatched junction bases numbered 10, after V lost 4 bases and J lost 9 bases. Germline CDR1 reads SGHRS; CDR2 reads YFSETQ. This chain's CDR3 is CASSGLYRTGGEQFF. DNA of the CDR3: TGCGCCAGCAGCGGGCTCTATAGGACAGGGGGTGAGCAGTTCTTC.

This clonotype was found a few times. The J gene is TRBJ1-5, the V gene TRBV6-5, with D maybe TRBD1 (5 bases). CDR1 MNHEY and CDR2 SVGAGI come from the germline V gene. The CDR3 has 12 residues. Between the trimmed V and J ends, which lost 9 bases and 7 bases, there was a span of 13 bases. CDR3 sequence: CASGGAGQPQHF. DNA of the CDR3: TGTGCCAGTGGGGGAGCGGGGCAGCCCCAGCATTTT.

Points on this clonotype: Given a much more abundant clone one base away, this may be a read error. The chain joins TRBV10-3 to TRBJ2-3; D is ambiguous. Germline V gives CDR1 ENHRY, CDR2 SYGVKD. CDR3 size: 15 residues. The CDR3 region is CATTGGRDSTDAQYF. Here the CDR3 DNA reads TGTGCCACGACCGGCGGTAGGGATAGCACAGATGCGCAGTATTTT.

The CDR3 here is CASRPGQGNTEAFF. The CDR3 DNA follows: TGTGCCAGCAGGCCGGGACAGGGGAACACTGAAGCTTTCTTT. The chain employs TRBV2 and TRBJ1-1, with 9 bases identical to TRBD1. The ends lost 6 bases at V and 1 base at J; junction bases unmatched: 3. The CDR3 consists of 14 residues. Germline loops: CDR1 SNHLY, CDR2 FYNNEI. The full variable domain, rest sourced from reference TRBV2 and TRBJ1-1, is EPEVTQTPSHQVTQMGQEVILRCVPISNHLYFYWYRQILGQKVEFLVSFYNNEISEKSEIFDDQFSVERPDGSNFTLKIRSTKLEDSAMYFCASRPGQGNTEAFFGQGTRLTVV.

This clonotype appeared once. The chain combines TRBV19 with TRBJ1-2, with D possibly being TRBD1 (5 bases). The CDR3 is 13 amino acids. Germline V gives CDR1 LNHDA, CDR2 SQIVND (reference sequence). V lost 2 bases and J 5 bases, leaving 9 bases between the germline ends. The CDR3 region is CASSIKGPYGYTF. The CDR3 DNA follows: TGTGCCAGTAGTATAAAGGGGCCGTATGGCTACACCTTC.

The rearrangement joins TRBV20-1 to TRBJ1-1, with 9 bases identical to TRBD1. Germline V CDR1 and CDR2: DFQATT, SNEGSKA (reference sequence). The CDR3 runs 17 residues. V trimming: 1 base; J trimming: 2 bases; junction bases outside the gene matches: 11. CDR3 nucleotide sequence: TGCAGTGCTAGAGGGACAGGGGCCCCAGATGGAAACACTGAAGCTTTCTTT. This sequence encodes CSARGTGAPDGNTEAFF.

This clonotype has at least ten counts. The chain links TRBV3-1 to TRBJ2-5; D perhaps matches TRBD2 (6 bases). The germline gives CDR1 LGHDT, CDR2 YNNKEL (reference sequence). V was shortened by 8 bases and J by 5 bases, with 6 bases between the two germline ends. The CDR3 is 10 residues long. The CDR3 loop reads CASGGETQYF. The CDR3, as DNA: TGTGCCAGCGGGGGGGAGACCCAGTACTTC.

Only one count was recorded for this clonotype. V and J are TRBV6-5 and TRBJ2-4, with a tentative D call TRBD2 (5 bases). The assigned J gene may be wrong: the sequence end matches TRBJ2-7 better. The V gene's germline CDR1 is MNHEY and CDR2 SVGAGI. This CDR3 contains 15 residues. The CDR3 here is CASSSLTGVDDEQYF. The CDR3 DNA follows: TGTGCCAGCAGTAGCTTAACCGGGGTTGACGACGAGCAGTACTTC.

J is TRBJ1-2 and V is TRBV12-3 or TRBV12-4; weak D call: TRBD1 (5 bases). Trimming shortened V by 7 bases and J by 5 bases, and 20 bases separated the two germline ends. CDR3 length: 15 residues. The CDR3 loop reads CASTFSGAPYYGYTF. The CDR3 DNA reads TGTGCCAGCACCTTTAGTGGGGCCCCGTATTATGGCTACACCTTC.